This record looks at one TCR beta chain sequence and its context. How the authors handled the data: Nucleated cell number was recorded as an estimate derived from reference gene primer amplification. Libraries were prepared by immunoSEQ multiplex PCR; TCRdb keeps only in-frame clonotypes and omits some of them. V and J calls and clone size follow that table, whereas D and trimming were derived from the DNA. Of a few hundred thousand clones in the sample, approximately 86% were seen once. The sample comes from a study of blood T cell repertoires in COVID-19. Overall study: Sites across the United States, Italy and Spain contributed samples from acute and convalescent COVID-19. T cells, B-cell-depleted T cells, or PBMCs provided the cDNA or gDNA that served as material.

V dropped 6 bases and J dropped 0 bases, with 8 bases sitting between them. The germline V gene has CDR1 WSHSY and CDR2 SAAADI. The CDR3 consists of 13 residues. The TCR originated in a man aged 30 to 39 with active or convalescent COVID-19. The chain has TRBV10-2 and TRBJ1-1; no definite D call. The sample comprised peripheral blood. Written as DNA, the CDR3 is TGCGCCAGCAGACACGGGATGAACACTGAAGCTTTCTTT. This sequence encodes CASRHGMNTEAFF.